This T cell receptor (beta chain) was sequenced in a study of long-term antiretroviral therapy in people with HIV. Findings and caveats of the study: Transplant-donor-level diversity was not reached after ART, though diversity increased.

Of note for this clone: What it recognizes is unknown.

An immunoSEQ assay, version v3.0, was performed at survey level. Produced via immunoSEQ multiplex PCR; TCRdb's table is partial and in-frame only. The sample consists of about 11,000 clones, roughly three quarters of them appearing once. Germline assignment: CDR1 MNHEY and CDR2 SMNVEV (reference sequence). Trimming cost V 10 bases and J 2 bases, with 13 bases left between them. This CDR3 region has 13 residues. This specimen consisted of unsorted PBMCs, obtained at the start of antiretroviral therapy, before treatment. The rearrangement uses TRBV27 and TRBJ2-3, with D uncertain. The sequence derives from a man aged 25-45 years with HIV. The CDR3 loop reads CATQARATDTQYF. The CDR3 DNA is TGTGCCACTCAAGCCAGAGCCACAGATACGCAGTATTTT.